A single sample gave rise to the 29 T cell receptor beta chains below, sequenced in a study of cytomegalovirus exposure and HLA in healthy donors. Profiled with immunoSEQ multiplex PCR; TCRdb holds only in-frame clones, not every one. The table lists 250,000 to 300,000 clones, 80% to 90% of them singletons. The sample taken for sequencing was PBMCs. The receptor set was obtained from a woman aged 18-29 years in good health and CMV-seronegative.

The chain employs TRBV29-1 and TRBJ2-5; possibly TRBD2 for D (7 bases). Germline values: CDR1 SQVTM, CDR2 ANQGSEA. CDR3 length: 16 amino acids. V was cut by 5 bases and J by 4 bases, with 23 bases left in between. CDR3 sequence: CSVSSAVGGRGETQYF. Written as DNA, the CDR3 is TGCAGCGTTTCCTCTGCCGTGGGGGGGCGAGGAGAGACCCAGTACTTC.

The V and J genes are TRBV5-6 and TRBJ2-5; D might be TRBD2 (7 bases). From germline, CDR1 is SGHDT and CDR2 YYEEEE. This CDR3 has 16 residues. Trimming shortened V by 0 bases and J by 0 bases, and 12 bases separated the two germline ends. CDR3 in DNA: TGTGCCAGCAGCTTGGAGGGGGGGAAGTACCAAGAGACCCAGTACTTC. It translates to CASSLEGGKYQETQYF.

On this clone: At one end the junction does not follow the germline gene, possibly because of a read error. CDR3 nucleotides: TGTGCCAGCTCACCAAGTTTTGAGGATCCTAAAGCCTTT. It is translated as CASSPSFEDPKAF. The rearrangement uses TRBV18 and TRBJ1-4; unclear D gene. Germline V lookup: CDR1 KGHSH, CDR2 LQKENI. There are 13 residues in the CDR3.

The J gene is TRBJ1-2, the V gene TRBV6-5, with 9 bases identical to TRBD1. V gave up 6 bases and J gave up 9 bases; unmatched junction bases: 11. The V gene's germline CDR1 is MNHEY and CDR2 SVGAGI. This CDR3 region has 14 residues. Here the CDR3 reads CASRPTGTGLSYTF. Written as DNA, the CDR3 is TGTGCCAGCAGGCCGACCGGGACAGGGCTGAGCTACACCTTC.

The chain has TRBV7-9 and TRBJ2-3; maybe TRBD1 (5 bases). Germline lookup yields CDR1 SEHNR and CDR2 FQNEAQ (reference sequence). Deletions cut 5 bases from V and 1 base from J, with 7 bases between. The CDR3 is 13 amino acids. The CDR3 DNA reads as TGTGCCAGCAGCGCACAGGGCACAGATACGCAGTATTTT. It encodes CASSAQGTDTQYF.

The chain is built from TRBV18 and TRBJ1-1, with 8 nucleotides matching TRBD1. There are 15 residues in the CDR3. Losses at the gene ends were 6 bases for V and 3 bases for J; bases not matched to a gene: 9. The germline gives CDR1 KGHSH, CDR2 LQKENI. This CDR3 reads CASSPDRGQHTEAFF. CDR3 bases: TGTGCCAGCTCCCCCGACAGGGGACAGCACACTGAAGCTTTCTTT.

This chain joins TRBV11-2 and TRBJ1-6, with D possibly matching TRBD1 (5 bases). This CDR3 has 12 amino acids. Germline loops: CDR1 SGHAT, CDR2 FQNNGV. V was cut by 10 bases and J by 6 bases, with 10 bases left in between. DNA for the CDR3: TGTGCCACCCAGGGCCTTAATTCACCCCTCCACTTT. This sequence encodes CATQGLNSPLHF.

The rearrangement links TRBV5-6 to TRBJ2-3; tentative D call: TRBD2 (5 bases). Trimming shortened V by 2 bases and J by 0 bases, and 19 bases separated the two germline ends. The CDR3 covers 18 residues. From germline, CDR1 is SGHDT and CDR2 YYEEEE. The DNA for the CDR3 is TGTGCCAGCAGCTTCGGTGCCCCCAGCGGCCCTAGCACAGATACGCAGTATTTT. The encoded protein is CASSFGAPSGPSTDTQYF.

The chain carries TRBV30 and TRBJ2-7, with unresolved D. Deletions cut 3 bases from V and 0 bases from J, with 15 bases between. CDR3 length: 15 residues. Looked up from germline, CDR1 is GTSNPN and CDR2 is SVGIG (reference sequence). CDR3 region: CAWRNLVKSSYEQYF. CDR3 coding DNA: TGTGCCTGGAGGAACTTAGTAAAGAGCTCCTACGAGCAGTACTTC.

Only a few counts were recorded for this clone. The chain couples TRBV27 to TRBJ1-2, with D maybe TRBD1 (5 bases). Germline V gene sequence: CDR1 MNHEY, CDR2 SMNVEV (reference sequence). The CDR3 is made up of 13 amino acids. V was cut by 7 bases and J by 8 bases, with 17 bases left in between. The CDR3 reads CASKGGMGVGYTF. CDR3 DNA: TGTGCCAGCAAAGGAGGGATGGGGGTCGGCTACACCTTC.

The chain combines TRBV7-8 with TRBJ1-4; TRBD1 might be the D (5 bases). The CDR3 sequence is 12 residues long. V shed 6 bases and J shed 9 bases, with 11 bases lying between them. Germline V CDR1 and CDR2: SGHVS, FQNEAQ. This CDR3 reads CASRKPGKKLFF. Here the CDR3 DNA reads TGTGCCAGCAGGAAGCCAGGGAAAAAACTGTTTTTT.

V and J are TRBV5-1 and TRBJ2-7; tentatively, D is TRBD2 (6 bases). The V end lost 5 bases, the J end lost 3 bases, and 12 bases lay between the germline ends. CDR3 length equals 13 residues. Germline values: CDR1 SGHRS, CDR2 YFSETQ. The CDR3: CASRGGASYEQYF. The CDR3 nucleotides are TGCGCCAGCAGAGGCGGGGCCAGCTACGAGCAGTACTTC.

The rearrangement links TRBV7-3 to TRBJ2-5; possible D gene TRBD2, 5 bases. Trimming removed 5 bases from V and 5 bases from J, with 12 bases in between. The CDR3 totals 13 residues. Germline V gives CDR1 SGHTA, CDR2 FQGTGA. The CDR3 protein is CASSPRGYETQYF. The CDR3 DNA reads TGTGCCAGCAGCCCCCGCGGGTACGAGACCCAGTACTTC.

The chain is built from TRBV2 and TRBJ2-5, with 7 bases aligning to TRBD1. V gave up 6 bases and J gave up 1 base; unmatched junction bases: 5. This CDR3 contains 14 residues. Germline V CDR1 and CDR2: SNHLY, FYNNEI. The CDR3 nucleotides are TGTGCCAGCAGCGATGACAGGGCCCAAGAGACCCAGTACTTC. Its protein product is CASSDDRAQETQYF.

The CDR3 bases are TGTGCCAGCAGCTTAGAAGCCATTAATTCACCCCTCCACTTT. It translates to CASSLEAINSPLHF. V usage is TRBV11-2 and J usage is TRBJ1-6; D is unclear. CDR3 length: 14 amino acids. V gave up 0 bases and J gave up 6 bases, with 6 bases separating them. From germline, CDR1 is SGHAT and CDR2 FQNNGV.

The chain employs TRBV27 and TRBJ1-2, with 12 bases lining up with TRBD1. Unmatched junction bases numbered 9, after V lost 5 bases and J lost 8 bases. Germline V CDR1 and CDR2: MNHEY, SMNVEV (reference sequence). CDR3 length: 15 residues. The CDR3 loop reads CASSPTGQGAQGYTF. The CDR3 DNA reads as TGTGCCAGCAGTCCAACGGGACAGGGGGCGCAAGGCTACACCTTC.

The CDR3 reads CASSSFAGGYNEQFF. Written as DNA, the CDR3 is TGTGCCAGCAGCTCCTTCGCGGGGGGCTACAATGAGCAGTTCTTC. V is TRBV7-2 and J is TRBJ2-1; 8 nucleotides agree with TRBD2. Germline V gene lookup returns CDR1 SGHTA and CDR2 FQGNSA. V gave up 4 bases and J gave up 3 bases; unmatched junction bases: 5. The CDR3 consists of 15 residues.

The V gene is TRBV29-1, the J gene TRBJ1-1; D remains ambiguous. CDR3 length: 13 amino acids. V lost 7 bases, J lost 2 bases, and 14 bases lay in between. Germline values: CDR1 SQVTM, CDR2 ANQGSEA. The CDR3 DNA reads TGCAGCGGTCTTGGAGGGCCCAACACTGAAGCTTTCTTT. Protein product: CSGLGGPNTEAFF.

The chain employs TRBV2 and TRBJ1-3, with D maybe TRBD1 (6 bases). This CDR3 has 15 residues. Looked up from germline, CDR1 is SNHLY and CDR2 is FYNNEI. Trimming removed 9 bases at V and 0 bases at J, with 15 bases between. CDR3 nucleotides: TGTGCCAGTTCACAGGGCCCGAGCTCTGGAAACACCATATATTTT. This sequence encodes CASSQGPSSGNTIYF.

The chain uses TRBV4-3 and TRBJ2-6, with TRBD2 matching over 8 bases. Germline CDR1 LGHNA, CDR2 YSLEER. This CDR3 comprises 18 residues. J gave up 0 bases and V 1 base, and 5 bases lay outside the gene matches. CDR3 in DNA: TGCGCCAGCAGCCAAGGGCTAGCGGGTAGCTCTGGGGCCAACGTCCTGACTTTC. Its translation is CASSQGLAGSSGANVLTF.

This chain joins TRBV5-1 and TRBJ2-5; D gene unclear. This CDR3 comprises 11 residues. The germline V and J ends were trimmed by 4 bases and 8 bases, with 9 bases remaining between them. Per germline, CDR1 SGHRS and CDR2 YFSETQ. CDR3 DNA: TGCGCCAGCAGCGAAAGAGAAACCCAGTACTTC. Its translation: CASSERETQYF.

The gene calls are TRBV6-1 and TRBJ1-2; D is ambiguous. CDR3 length: 13 residues. V was trimmed by 3 bases and J by 1 base, leaving 6 bases between them. Germline CDR1 MNHNS, CDR2 SASEGT. Here the CDR3 DNA reads TGTGCCAGCAGTGAGGCGGATAACTATGGCTACACCTTC. Its protein is CASSEADNYGYTF.

The V call is TRBV7-2, the J call TRBJ2-2; D is undetermined. This CDR3 has 13 residues. Germline lookup yields CDR1 SGHTA and CDR2 FQGNSA. The ends were cut back, 5 bases at V and 4 bases at J, with 8 bases in the middle. The CDR3 loop is CASSLRGTGELFF. CDR3 sequence (DNA): TGTGCCAGCAGCCTACGTGGCACCGGGGAGCTGTTTTTT.

V and J are TRBV9 and TRBJ2-7, with D uncertain. The CDR3 is made up of 14 amino acids. Germline-derived CDR1 and CDR2 are SGDLS and YYNGEE. V dropped 4 bases and J dropped 3 bases, with 14 bases sitting between them. Here the CDR3 DNA reads TGTGCCAGCAGCACAGCTCCCGGAATCTACGAGCAGTACTTC. This sequence encodes CASSTAPGIYEQYF.

This clone appeared once. The gene calls are TRBV6-5 and TRBJ1-5, with D possibly matching TRBD1 (5 bases). This CDR3 is 15 amino acids long. Germline loops: CDR1 MNHEY, CDR2 SVGAGI. Trimming left V 3 bases short and J 0 bases short, with 9 bases between. CDR3 region: CASSYRGGSNQPQHF. In nucleotides, the CDR3 is TGTGCCAGCAGTTATCGGGGGGGTAGCAATCAGCCCCAGCATTTT.

In its sample, this clone was seen a few times. This chain joins TRBV6-5 and TRBJ1-2; the match to TRBD1 covers 7 bases. J lost 5 bases, V lost 6 bases, and 9 bases had no gene match. Germline CDR1 and CDR2: MNHEY and SVGAGI. CDR3 size: 14 residues. In DNA form, the CDR3 reads TGTGCCAGCAGGGACACCGGGACAGAGTATGGCTACACCTTC. This codes for CASRDTGTEYGYTF.

This clone was recorded once. The chain carries TRBV11-3 and TRBJ2-1; perhaps TRBD2 as D (7 bases). V lost 5 bases, J lost 9 bases, and 11 bases lay in between. CDR1 is SGHNT and CDR2 is YENEEA in the germline V gene. The CDR3 covers 12 residues. The CDR3 bases are TGTGCCAGCAGCATGGGGGGGCTTGAGCAGTTCTTC. Its translation is CASSMGGLEQFF. Using reference TRBV11-3 and TRBJ2-1 for the parts outside the CDR3, the full variable domain is EAGVVQSPRYKIIEKKQPVAFWCNPISGHNTLYWYLQNLGQGPELLIRYENEEAVDDSQLPKDRFSAERLKGVDSTLKIQPAELGDSAVYLCASSMGGLEQFFGPGTRLTVL.

The chain combines TRBV6-5 with TRBJ2-5; TRBD2 aligns across 7 bases. Germline trimming cut 2 bases from V and 2 bases from J; bases unmatched to any gene: 5. Per the germline V gene, CDR1 is MNHEY and CDR2 is SVGAGI. This CDR3 is 15 amino acids long. In DNA, the CDR3 is TGTGCCAGCAGTTACAGCGGGGACTCTCAAGAGACCCAGTACTTC. Its translation: CASSYSGDSQETQYF.

The chain links TRBV13 to TRBJ2-7; 8 bases agree with TRBD1. This CDR3 region has 17 residues. V gave up 1 base and J gave up 4 bases; unmatched junction bases: 12. Germline lookup yields CDR1 PRHDT and CDR2 FYEKMQ (reference sequence). The CDR3, as DNA: TGTGCCAGCAGCTTAGTGCGAAACAGGGGGGCCCGTTACGAGCAGTACTTC. It is translated as CASSLVRNRGARYEQYF. The full variable domain, in which reference TRBV13 and TRBJ2-7 provide the parts outside the CDR3, is AAGVIQSPRHLIKEKRETATLKCYPIPRHDTVYWYQQGPGQDPQFLISFYEKMQSDKGSIPDRFSAQQFSDYHSELNMSSLELGDSALYFCASSLVRNRGARYEQYFGPGTRLTVT.